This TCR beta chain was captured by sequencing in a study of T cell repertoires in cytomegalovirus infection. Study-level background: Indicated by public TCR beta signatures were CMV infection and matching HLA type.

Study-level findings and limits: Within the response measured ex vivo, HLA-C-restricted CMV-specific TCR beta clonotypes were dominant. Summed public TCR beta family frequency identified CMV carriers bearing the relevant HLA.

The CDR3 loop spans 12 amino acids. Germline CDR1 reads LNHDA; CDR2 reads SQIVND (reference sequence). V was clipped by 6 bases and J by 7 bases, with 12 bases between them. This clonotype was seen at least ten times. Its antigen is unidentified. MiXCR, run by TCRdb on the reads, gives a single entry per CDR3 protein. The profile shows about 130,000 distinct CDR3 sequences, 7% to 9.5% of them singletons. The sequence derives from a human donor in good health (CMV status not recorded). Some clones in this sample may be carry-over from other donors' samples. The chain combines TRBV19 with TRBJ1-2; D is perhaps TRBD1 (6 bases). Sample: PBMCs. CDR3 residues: CASRPGAAGYTF. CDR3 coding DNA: TGTGCCAGTAGGCCAGGGGCCGCTGGCTACACCTTC.